These 13 T cell receptor beta chains were sequenced from one sample in a study of cytomegalovirus exposure and HLA in healthy donors. 60 Vbeta and 13 Jbeta primers were used in PCR. Method: immunoSEQ multiplex PCR; TCRdb's copy keeps in-frame clones and lacks some. The profile shows roughly 80,000 clones, around three quarters of them singletons. Input material: PBMCs. The receptors derive from a woman in her thirties or forties in good health and CMV-seronegative.

This chain's CDR3 is CASSWGGETPYGYTF. The CDR3 nucleotides read TGCGCCAGCAGCTGGGGGGGAGAGACCCCATATGGCTACACCTTC. This chain uses TRBV5-1 with TRBJ1-2, with D tentatively TRBD1 (5 bases). CDR3 size: 15 residues. V gave up 3 bases and J gave up 5 bases, with 17 bases separating them. CDR1 SGHRS and CDR2 YFSETQ come from the germline V gene. Looking up the rest from reference TRBV5-1 and TRBJ1-2 gives the full variable domain: KAGVTQTPRYLIKTRGQQVTLSCSPISGHRSVSWYQQTPGQGLQFLFEYFSETQRNKGNFPGRFSGRQFSNSRSEMNVSTLELGDSALYLCASSWGGETPYGYTFGSGTRLTVV.

The chain employs TRBV29-1 and TRBJ2-7; perhaps TRBD2 as D (7 bases). The CDR3 is made up of 15 amino acids. Trimming removed 1 base from V and 3 bases from J, with 16 bases in between. The germline V gene encodes CDR1 SQVTM and CDR2 ANQGSEA. This CDR3 is CSVEGGGGVGYEQYF. In DNA form, the CDR3 reads TGCAGCGTTGAAGGGGGAGGGGGAGTAGGCTACGAGCAGTACTTC.

Only one count was recorded for this clone. V and J are TRBV2 and TRBJ1-1; 11 positions match TRBD1. CDR1 and CDR2 from the germline V gene are SNHLY and FYNNEI. The CDR3 has 16 residues. V gave up 4 bases and J gave up 4 bases; unmatched junction bases: 8. The CDR3 DNA is TGTGCCAGCAGTGGGACAGGGGGCGCCCGAACCACTGAAGCTTTCTTT. This encodes CASSGTGGARTTEAFF.

In regard to this clone: Germline and junction disagree at one end, which may indicate a read error. The J gene is TRBJ2-1, the V gene TRBV7-7; D is unresolved. This CDR3 has 13 amino acids. Germline CDR1 SSHAT, CDR2 FNYEAQ (reference sequence). This chain's CDR3 is CASSLTPDNEQFF. The DNA of the CDR3 is TGTGCTAGCAGCTTAACTCCTGACAATGAGCAGTTCTTC.

This rearrangement joins TRBV4-3 to TRBJ2-7; 8 nucleotides line up with TRBD1. Per germline, CDR1 LGHNA and CDR2 YSLEER. The CDR3 contains 17 residues. The V gene end was trimmed by 0 bases and the J gene end by 0 bases; junction bases not matched to a gene: 7. CDR3 in DNA: TGCGCCAGCAGCCAAGAGGTGGATGGGACAGGCTCCTACGAGCAGTACTTC. Translating it yields CASSQEVDGTGSYEQYF.

The V gene is TRBV5-1, the J gene TRBJ2-3; D perhaps matches TRBD1 (5 bases). Germline assignment: CDR1 SGHRS and CDR2 YFSETQ. V lost 6 bases and J lost 0, with 11 bases in between. This CDR3 contains 14 residues. CDR3 sequence reads: CASMQGSSTDTQYF. CDR3 sequence (DNA): TGCGCCAGCATGCAGGGATCTAGCACAGATACGCAGTATTTT.

The J gene is TRBJ1-3, the V gene TRBV10-3; 7 bases are a match to TRBD1. In germline, CDR1 is ENHRY, CDR2 SYGVKD. Trimming took 5 bases from V and 0 from J; bases not matched to a gene: 4. The CDR3 spans 15 residues. The CDR3 DNA sequence: TGTGCCATCAGTACTGGACAGGCCTCTGGAAACACCATATATTTT. It codes for CAISTGQASGNTIYF.

V and J are TRBV25-1 and TRBJ2-5, with D possibly being TRBD2 (5 bases). The J call may be wrong; the DNA end is better matched by TRBJ2-7. CDR1 is MGHDK and CDR2 is SYGVNS in the germline V gene. The CDR3 is 15 amino acids. The CDR3, as DNA: TGTGCCAGCAGTGAATATGCAGGCTCGGGATACGAGCAGTACTTC. It encodes CASSEYAGSGYEQYF.

This chain connects TRBV27 to TRBJ2-1, with 10 bases identical to TRBD2. CDR1 is MNHEY, CDR2 SMNVEV, per germline (reference sequence). Trimming at V came to 4 bases and at J to 4 bases, leaving 10 bases not matched to a gene. The CDR3 runs to 17 residues. CDR3 DNA sequence: TGTGCCAGCAGTTCCCTCAGCGGGGGGGCTATATACAATGAGCAGTTCTTC. This codes for CASSSLSGGAIYNEQFF.

V usage is TRBV19 and J usage is TRBJ2-2; 8 bases match TRBD1. Losses at the gene ends were 1 base for V and 7 bases for J; bases not matched to a gene: 2. The CDR3 totals 14 residues. Germline CDR1 is LNHDA and CDR2 is SQIVND (reference sequence). As DNA, the CDR3 is TGTGCCAGTAGTATAGTCACAGGGGGCGGGGAGCTGTTTTTT. It yields the protein CASSIVTGGGELFF. The complete variable domain, with remaining parts taken from reference TRBV19 and TRBJ2-2, reads DGGITQSPKYLFRKEGQNVTLSCEQNLNHDAMYWYRQDPGQGLRLIYYSQIVNDFQKGDIAEGYSVSREKKESFPLTVTSAQKNPTAFYLCASSIVTGGGELFFGEGSRLTVL.

V is TRBV7-9 and J is TRBJ1-2, with 7 bases matching TRBD1. The J segment lost 5 bases and the V segment lost 7 bases, leaving 10 bases of the junction unmatched. Germline V gives CDR1 SEHNR, CDR2 FQNEAQ (reference sequence). The CDR3 has 14 amino acids. The CDR3 DNA follows: TGTGCCAGCACCAGAAGGGGGCAAGAGTATGGCTACACCTTC. Protein: CASTRRGQEYGYTF. Combining the CDR3 with reference TRBV7-9 and TRBJ1-2 gives the whole variable domain DTGVSQNPRHKITKRGQNVTFRCDPISEHNRLYWYRQTLGQGPEFLTYFQNEAQLEKSRLLSDRFSAERPKGSFSTLEIQRTEQGDSAMYLCASTRRGQEYGYTFGSGTRLTVV.

J is TRBJ1-6 and V is TRBV10-1, with D perhaps matching TRBD1 (6 bases). The CDR3 runs to 14 residues. Trimming removed 4 bases from V and 6 bases from J, with 10 bases in between. Germline V lookup: CDR1 WNHNN, CDR2 SYGVQD (reference sequence). The CDR3 protein is CASSGGPGNSPLHF. The CDR3 DNA reads TGCGCCAGCAGTGGGGGGCCGGGTAATTCACCCCTCCACTTT.

About this clone itself: The same CDR3 arises from other DNA sequences in this sample as well. The V gene is TRBV5-6, the J gene TRBJ2-7, with 11 bases that match TRBD1. Losses at the gene ends were 1 base for V and 3 bases for J; bases not matched to a gene: 3. CDR3 length equals 15 residues. Germline CDR1 reads SGHDT; CDR2 reads YYEEEE. The CDR3 reads CASSLRTGGFYEQYF. In DNA form, the CDR3 reads TGTGCCAGCAGCTTGAGGACAGGGGGCTTCTACGAGCAGTACTTC. Full variable domain (remainder filled in from reference TRBV5-6 and TRBJ2-7): DAGVTQSPTHLIKTRGQQVTLRCSPKSGHDTVSWYQQALGQGPQFIFQYYEEEERQRGNFPDRFSGHQFPNYSSELNVNALLLGDSALYLCASSLRTGGFYEQYFGPGTRLTVT.